There are many counts of the clone carrying this T cell receptor (beta chain). Time point here: pre-sensitization, week 0. Treatment in this sample: therapeutic diphenylcyclopropenone sensitization with weekly scalp DPC. The V gene lost 0 bases and the J gene lost 10 bases, with 19 bases spanning the gap. This CDR3 has 16 amino acids. Germline V CDR1 and CDR2: MRHNA, SNTAGT. This entry belongs to a study of human T cells and chemical hapten exposure. Study as a whole: 2% DPC applied to a 2 cm by 2 cm arm area sensitized donors.

Unique molecular identifiers were attached to individual cDNA molecules within the library. MiXCR was run by TCRdb on the RACE reads, yielding one entry per CDR3 protein. The sample carries 300,000 to 450,000 distinct CDR3 sequences, more than 4.5% recorded once. V and J are TRBV6-4 and TRBJ2-1; TRBD1 is a possible D gene (8 bases). The sample here was whole blood, taken in connection with sensitization to the hapten diphenylcyclopropenone (DPC). The source of this sequence is a woman aged 45-59 years with alopecia areata. Some clones in this sample may be carry-over from other donors' samples. The CDR3 DNA reads TGTGCCAGCAGTGACTCGAGCGGGACAGGCCCTGGAGAGCAGTTCTTC. It specifies CASSDSSGTGPGEQFF.